This T cell receptor beta chain was captured in a study of shared clonotypes between healthy human individuals. Some 30,000 T cell genomes (about 210 ng DNA) went into each sorted-subset replicate. Measured with immunoSEQ multiplex PCR; TCRdb has only the in-frame clones, and not every one. The sample holds 2 million to 2.5 million clones, under 95% seen once. Trimming removed 4 bases at V and 5 bases at J, with 6 bases between. The CDR3 totals 11 residues. Germline CDR1 SGHKS, CDR2 YYEKEE (reference sequence). The study, taken as a whole, reports: Roughly 5% of naive CD4 clonotypes were shared across four donors.

A few counts support this clone. The antigen is unknown. The source is a man between 18 and 29 years old in good health. Some clones in this sample may be carry-over from other donors' samples. V is TRBV5-5 and J is TRBJ1-1, with D uncertain. The sequencing input was naive CD4+ T cells from PBMCs. As for subset: CD45RA+ positively selected. CDR3 region: CASSGMTEAFF. The CDR3, as DNA: TGTGCCAGCAGCGGAATGACTGAAGCTTTCTTT.